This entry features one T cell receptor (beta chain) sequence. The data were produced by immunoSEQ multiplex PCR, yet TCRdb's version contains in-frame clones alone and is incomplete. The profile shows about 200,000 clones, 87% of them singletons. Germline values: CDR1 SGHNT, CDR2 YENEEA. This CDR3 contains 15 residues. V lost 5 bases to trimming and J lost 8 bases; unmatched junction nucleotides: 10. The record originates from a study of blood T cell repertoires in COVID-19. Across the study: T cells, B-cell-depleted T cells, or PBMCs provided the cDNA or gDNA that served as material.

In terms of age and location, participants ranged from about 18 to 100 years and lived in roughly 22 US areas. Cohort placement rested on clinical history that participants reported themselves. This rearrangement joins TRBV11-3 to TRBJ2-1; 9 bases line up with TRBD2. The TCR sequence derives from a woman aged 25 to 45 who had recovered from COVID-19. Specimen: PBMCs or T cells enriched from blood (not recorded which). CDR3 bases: TGTGCCAGCAGCCCCATGCGGGGGGGCGTGGATGAGCAGTTCTTC. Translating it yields CASSPMRGGVDEQFF.